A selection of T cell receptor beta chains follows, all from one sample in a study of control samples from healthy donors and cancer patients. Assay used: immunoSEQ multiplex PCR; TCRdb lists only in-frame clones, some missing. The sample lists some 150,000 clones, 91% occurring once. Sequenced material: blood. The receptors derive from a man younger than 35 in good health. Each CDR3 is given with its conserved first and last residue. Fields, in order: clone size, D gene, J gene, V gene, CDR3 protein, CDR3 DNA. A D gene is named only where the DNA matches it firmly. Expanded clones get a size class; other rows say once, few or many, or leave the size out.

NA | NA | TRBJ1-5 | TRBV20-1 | CSASGYGPQHF | TGCAGTGCTAGTGGGTATGGGCCCCAGCATTTT
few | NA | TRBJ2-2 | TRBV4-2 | CASSQARVDGELFF | TGTGCCAGCAGCCAAGCCAGGGTAGACGGGGAGCTGTTTTTT
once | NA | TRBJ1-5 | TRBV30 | CAWNEGNQPQHF | TGTGCCTGGAACGAGGGGAATCAGCCCCAGCATTTT
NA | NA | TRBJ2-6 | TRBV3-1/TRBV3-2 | CASSQDNSGANVLTF | TGTGCCAGCAGCCAAGACAACTCTGGGGCCAACGTCCTGACTTTC
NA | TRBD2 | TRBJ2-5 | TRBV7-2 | CASSPGLAGVETQYF | TGTGCCAGCAGCCCTGGGCTAGCGGGGGTTGAGACCCAGTACTTC
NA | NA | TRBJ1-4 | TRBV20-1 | CSARSYEKLFF | TGCAGTGCTAGAAGCTATGAAAAACTGTTTTTT
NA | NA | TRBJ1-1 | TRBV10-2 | CASSERSGILRRLNTEAFF | TGCGCCAGCAGTGAGAGGTCTGGGATTCTCAGGAGGCTGAACACTGAAGCTTTCTTT
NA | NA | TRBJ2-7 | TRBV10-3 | CAISGTPPYEQYF | TGTGCCATCAGCGGGACACCGCCTTACGAGCAGTACTTC
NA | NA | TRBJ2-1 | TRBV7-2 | CASSLRPGRGEVEQFF | TGTGCCAGCAGCTTACGTCCGGGGAGAGGAGAGGTTGAGCAGTTCTTC
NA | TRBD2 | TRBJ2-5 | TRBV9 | CASSAPTSGVETQYF | TGTGCCAGCAGCGCCCCGACTAGCGGGGTGGAGACCCAGTACTTC
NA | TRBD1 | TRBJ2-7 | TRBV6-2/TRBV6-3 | CASSDRGGNEQYF | TGTGCCAGCAGTGACAGGGGAGGCAACGAGCAGTACTTC
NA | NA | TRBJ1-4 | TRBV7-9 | CASTPIGVGSTNEKLFF | TGTGCCAGCACCCCTATAGGGGTGGGGTCAACTAATGAAAAACTGTTTTTT
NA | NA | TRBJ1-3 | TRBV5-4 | CASRTNGNTIYF | TGTGCCAGCAGAACAAATGGAAACACCATATATTTT
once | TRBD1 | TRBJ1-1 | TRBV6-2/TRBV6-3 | CASTPGQLNTEAFF | TGTGCCAGCACCCCGGGACAGTTGAACACTGAAGCTTTCTTT
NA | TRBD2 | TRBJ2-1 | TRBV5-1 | CASSLGLAGDNEQFF | TGCGCCAGCAGCTTGGGGCTAGCGGGGGACAATGAGCAGTTCTTC
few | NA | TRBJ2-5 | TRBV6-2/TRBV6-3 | CASSTRKQETQYF | TGTGCCAGCAGTACCCGGAAACAAGAGACCCAGTACTTC
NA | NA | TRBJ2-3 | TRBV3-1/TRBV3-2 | CASSQERRAQYF | TGTGCCAGCAGCCAAGAACGACGAGCACAGTATTTT
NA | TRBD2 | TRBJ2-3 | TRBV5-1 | CASSPGLGGTQYF | TGCGCCAGCAGCCCGGGCCTGGGGGGGACGCAGTATTTT
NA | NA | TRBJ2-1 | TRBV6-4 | CASSVNAGGPGNEQFF | TGTGCCAGCAGTGTCAACGCAGGGGGGCCGGGGAATGAGCAGTTCTTC
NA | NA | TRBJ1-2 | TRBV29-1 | CSAEPPQGFSTF | TGCAGCGCTGAACCCCCACAGGGCTTTTCCACCTTC
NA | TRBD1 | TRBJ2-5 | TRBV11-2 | CASSTWTGGETQYF | TGTGCCAGCAGCACCTGGACAGGGGGGGAGACCCAGTACTTC
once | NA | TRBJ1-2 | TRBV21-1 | CASSNQKGQGKDGYTF | TGTGCCAGCAGCAACCAAAAGGGACAGGGGAAGGATGGCTACACCTTC
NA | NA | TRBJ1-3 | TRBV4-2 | CASSREFFRSGNTIYF | TGTGCCAGCAGCCGAGAGTTTTTCCGCTCTGGAAACACCATATATTTT
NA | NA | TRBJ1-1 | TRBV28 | CASSFYGTNTEAFF | TGTGCCAGCAGTTTCTACGGTACGAACACTGAAGCTTTCTTT
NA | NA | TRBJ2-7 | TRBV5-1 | CASSRGGATEEQYF | TGCGCCAGCAGCCGTGGCGGGGCTACGGAGGAGCAGTACTTC
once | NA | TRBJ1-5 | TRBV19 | CASSSGLGQPQHF | TGTGCCAGTAGTAGTGGGCTGGGGCAGCCCCAGCATTTT
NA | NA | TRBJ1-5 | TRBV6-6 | CASSYSQGNQPQHF | TGTGCCAGCAGTTACTCACAGGGTAATCAGCCCCAGCATTTT
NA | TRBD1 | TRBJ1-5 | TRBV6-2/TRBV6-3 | CASSYPRQGGIGSNQPQHF | TGTGCCAGCAGTTACCCCCGACAGGGCGGAATAGGAAGCAATCAGCCCCAGCATTTT
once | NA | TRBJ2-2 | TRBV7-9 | CASSFTGELFF | TGTGCCAGCAGCTTTACCGGGGAGCTGTTTTTT
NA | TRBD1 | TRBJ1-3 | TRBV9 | CASGTASSGNTIYF | TGTGCCAGCGGGACAGCATCCTCTGGAAACACCATATATTTT
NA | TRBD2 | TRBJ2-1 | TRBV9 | CASSGRLAGGINEQFF | TGTGCCAGCAGCGGGAGACTAGCGGGGGGAATTAATGAGCAGTTCTTC
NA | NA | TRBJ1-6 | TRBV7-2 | CASSLVSGNNSPLHF | TGTGCCAGCAGCTTAGTTTCAGGCAATAATTCACCCCTCCACTTT
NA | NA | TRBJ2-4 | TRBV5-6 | CASSLGGGPAGIQYF | TGTGCCAGCAGCTTGGGAGGGGGGCCGGCCGGCATTCAGTACTTC
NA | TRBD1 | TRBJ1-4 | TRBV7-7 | CASSPLTGDEKLFF | TGTGCCAGCAGCCCCTTGACAGGGGATGAAAAACTGTTTTTT
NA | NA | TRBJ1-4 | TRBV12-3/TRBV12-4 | CASSNDSRKLFF | TGTGCCAGCAGTAACGACAGCCGAAAACTGTTTTTT
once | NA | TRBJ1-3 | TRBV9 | CASSRGGNSGNTIYF | TGTGCCAGCAGCCGGGGTGGCAACTCTGGAAACACCATATATTTT
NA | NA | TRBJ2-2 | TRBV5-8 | CASSLPNTGELFF | TGTGCCAGCAGCTTGCCCAACACCGGGGAGCTGTTTTTT
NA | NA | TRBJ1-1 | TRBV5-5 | CASSLGAPGPLGTEAFF | TGTGCCAGCAGCTTGGGGGCCCCAGGTCCTTTGGGGACTGAAGCTTTCTTT
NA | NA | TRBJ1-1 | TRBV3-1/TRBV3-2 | CASSQDGRVTEAFF | TGTGCCAGCAGCCAAGACGGCAGGGTCACTGAAGCTTTCTTT
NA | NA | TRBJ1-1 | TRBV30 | CAWSVRQDTEAFF | TGTGCCTGGAGTGTGAGACAGGACACTGAAGCTTTCTTT
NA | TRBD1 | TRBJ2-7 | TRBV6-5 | CASTRTGGYEQYF | TGTGCCAGCACCCGGACAGGGGGCTACGAGCAGTACTTC
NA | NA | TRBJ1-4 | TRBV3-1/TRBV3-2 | CASSHGGPEKLFF | TGTGCCAGCAGCCATGGGGGGCCAGAAAAACTGTTTTTT
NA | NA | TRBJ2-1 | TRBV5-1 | CASSLGQNYNEQFF | TGCGCCAGCAGCTTGGGACAGAATTACAATGAGCAGTTCTTC
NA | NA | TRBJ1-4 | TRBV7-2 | CASSLAQGTNEKLFF | TGTGCCAGCAGCTTAGCGCAGGGGACTAATGAAAAACTGTTTTTT
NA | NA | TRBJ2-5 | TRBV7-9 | CASSLERAGSQETQYF | TGTGCCAGCAGCTTAGAGAGGGCGGGGAGCCAAGAGACCCAGTACTTC
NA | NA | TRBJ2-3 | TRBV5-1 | CASSLRGTTTDTQYF | TGCGCCAGCAGCTTACGCGGGACGACCACAGATACGCAGTATTTT
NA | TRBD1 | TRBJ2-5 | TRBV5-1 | CASSLAGGEETQYF | TGCGCCAGCAGCTTGGCAGGGGGCGAAGAGACCCAGTACTTC
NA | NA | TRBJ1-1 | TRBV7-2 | CASSLRDFTGKNTEAFF | TGTGCCAGCAGCTTAAGGGATTTCACAGGGAAGAACACTGAAGCTTTCTTT
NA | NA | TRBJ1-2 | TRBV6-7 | CASSYSSGEHYGYTF | TGTGCCAGCAGTTACTCTTCAGGGGAACACTATGGCTACACCTTC
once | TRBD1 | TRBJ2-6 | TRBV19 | CASSPGQGTLSGANVLTF | TGTGCCAGTAGTCCAGGACAGGGGACCCTCTCTGGGGCCAACGTCCTGACTTTC